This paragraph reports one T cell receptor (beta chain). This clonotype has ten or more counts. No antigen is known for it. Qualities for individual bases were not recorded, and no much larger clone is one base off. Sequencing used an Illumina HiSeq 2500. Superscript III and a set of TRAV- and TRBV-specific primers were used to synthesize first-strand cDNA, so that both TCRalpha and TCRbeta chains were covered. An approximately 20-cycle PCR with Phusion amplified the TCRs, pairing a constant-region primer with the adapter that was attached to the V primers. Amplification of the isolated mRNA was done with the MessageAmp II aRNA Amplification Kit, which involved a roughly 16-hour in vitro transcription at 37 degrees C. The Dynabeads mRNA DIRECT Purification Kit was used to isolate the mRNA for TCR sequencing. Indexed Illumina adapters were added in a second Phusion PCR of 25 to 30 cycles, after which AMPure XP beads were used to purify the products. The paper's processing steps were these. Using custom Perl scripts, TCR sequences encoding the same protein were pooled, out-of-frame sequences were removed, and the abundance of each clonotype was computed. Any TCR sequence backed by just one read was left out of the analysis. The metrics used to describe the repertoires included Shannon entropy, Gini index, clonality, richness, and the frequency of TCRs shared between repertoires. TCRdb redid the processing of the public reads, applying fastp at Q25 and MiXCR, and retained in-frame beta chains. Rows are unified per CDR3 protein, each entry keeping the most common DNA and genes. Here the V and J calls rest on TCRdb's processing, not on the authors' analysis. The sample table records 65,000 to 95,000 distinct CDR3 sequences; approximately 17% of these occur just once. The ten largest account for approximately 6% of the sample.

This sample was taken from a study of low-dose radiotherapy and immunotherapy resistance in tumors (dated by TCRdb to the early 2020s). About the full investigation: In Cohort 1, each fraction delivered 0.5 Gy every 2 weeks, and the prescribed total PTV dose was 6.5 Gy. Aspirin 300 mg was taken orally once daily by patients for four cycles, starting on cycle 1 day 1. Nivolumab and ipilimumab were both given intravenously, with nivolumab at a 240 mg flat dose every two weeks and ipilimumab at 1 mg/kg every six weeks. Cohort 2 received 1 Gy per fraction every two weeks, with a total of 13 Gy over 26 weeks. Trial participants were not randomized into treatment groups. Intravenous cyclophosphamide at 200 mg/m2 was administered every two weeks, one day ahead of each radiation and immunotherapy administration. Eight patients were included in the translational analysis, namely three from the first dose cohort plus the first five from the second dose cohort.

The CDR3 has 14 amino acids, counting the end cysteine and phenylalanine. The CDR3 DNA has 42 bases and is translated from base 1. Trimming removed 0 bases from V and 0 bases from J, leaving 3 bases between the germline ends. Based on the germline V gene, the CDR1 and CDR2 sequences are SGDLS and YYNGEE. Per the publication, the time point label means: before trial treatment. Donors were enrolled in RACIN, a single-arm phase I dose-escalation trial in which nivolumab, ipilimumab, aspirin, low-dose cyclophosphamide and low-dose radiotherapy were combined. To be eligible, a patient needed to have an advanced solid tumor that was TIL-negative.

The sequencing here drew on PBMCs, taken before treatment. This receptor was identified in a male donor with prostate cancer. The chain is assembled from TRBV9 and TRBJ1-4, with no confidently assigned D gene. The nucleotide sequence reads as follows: TGTGCCAGCAGCGTAGGTGCAACTAATGAAAAACTGTTTTTT. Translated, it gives CASSVGATNEKLFF.